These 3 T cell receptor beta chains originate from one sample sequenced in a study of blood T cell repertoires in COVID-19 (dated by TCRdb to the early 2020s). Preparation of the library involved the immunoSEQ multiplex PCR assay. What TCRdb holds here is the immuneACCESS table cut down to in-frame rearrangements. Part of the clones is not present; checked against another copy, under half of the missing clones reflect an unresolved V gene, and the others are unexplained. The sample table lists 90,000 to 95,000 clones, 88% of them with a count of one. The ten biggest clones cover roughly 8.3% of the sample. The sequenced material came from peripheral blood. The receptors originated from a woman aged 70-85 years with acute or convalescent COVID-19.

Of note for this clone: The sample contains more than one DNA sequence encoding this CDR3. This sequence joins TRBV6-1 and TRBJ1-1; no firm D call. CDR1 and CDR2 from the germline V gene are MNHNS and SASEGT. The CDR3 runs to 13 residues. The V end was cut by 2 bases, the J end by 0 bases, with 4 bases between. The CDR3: CASSESVNTEAFF. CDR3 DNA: TGTGCCAGCAGTGAATCTGTGAACACTGAAGCTTTCTTT.

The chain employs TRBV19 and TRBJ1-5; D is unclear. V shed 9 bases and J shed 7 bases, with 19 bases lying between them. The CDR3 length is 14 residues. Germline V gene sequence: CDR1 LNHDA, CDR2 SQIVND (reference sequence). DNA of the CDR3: TGTGCCAGCCACCCGGTTGGAGGACGGCAGCCCCAGCATTTT. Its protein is CASHPVGGRQPQHF.

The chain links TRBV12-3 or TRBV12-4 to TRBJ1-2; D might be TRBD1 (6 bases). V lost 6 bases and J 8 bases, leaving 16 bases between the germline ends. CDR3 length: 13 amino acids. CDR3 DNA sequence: TGTGCCAGCAGGGACAGTACGGGATGGGGCTACACCTTC. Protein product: CASRDSTGWGYTF.